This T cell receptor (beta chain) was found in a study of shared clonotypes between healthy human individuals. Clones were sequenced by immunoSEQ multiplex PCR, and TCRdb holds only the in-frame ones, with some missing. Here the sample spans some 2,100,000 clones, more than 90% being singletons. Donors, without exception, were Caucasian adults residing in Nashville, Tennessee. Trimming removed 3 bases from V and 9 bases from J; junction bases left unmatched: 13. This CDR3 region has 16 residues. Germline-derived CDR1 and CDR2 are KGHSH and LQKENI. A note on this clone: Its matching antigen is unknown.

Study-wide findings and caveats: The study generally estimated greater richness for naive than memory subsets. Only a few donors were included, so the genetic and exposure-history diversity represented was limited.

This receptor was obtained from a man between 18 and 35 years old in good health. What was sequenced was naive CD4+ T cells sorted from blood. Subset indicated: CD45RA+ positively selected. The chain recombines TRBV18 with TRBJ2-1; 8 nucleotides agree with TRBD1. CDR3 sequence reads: CASSPPGQGGSSEQFF. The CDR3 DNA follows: TGTGCCAGCTCACCGCCCGGACAGGGAGGTAGTAGTGAGCAGTTCTTC.